What follows are 30 T cell receptor beta chains derived from one specimen sequenced in a study of cytomegalovirus exposure and HLA in healthy donors. 13 Jbeta primers and 60 Vbeta primers were used for the PCR. TCRdb's copy holds only in-frame clones and misses some; the assay was immunoSEQ multiplex PCR. The table includes 220,000 or so clones, around 75% detected once. The source material was PBMCs. The receptors were gathered from a woman in her twenties or thirties in good health and CMV-seronegative.

This clone appeared a few times. One junction end does not reproduce the germline sequence, and a read error may be involved. This chain uses TRBV29-1 with TRBJ2-7; 9 bases line up with TRBD2. CDR3 length equals 11 residues. CDR1 is SQVTM and CDR2 is ANQGSEA in the germline V gene. The CDR3: CSGTSAYEQYF. CDR3 bases: TGCAGCGGGACTAGCGCCTACGAGCAGTACTTT.

This sequence joins TRBV7-3 and TRBJ2-5; the D is unclear. With 2 bases removed from V and 3 bases from J, the gap between germline ends came to 7 bases. This CDR3 region has 13 residues. CDR1 and CDR2 from the germline V gene are SGHTA and FQGTGA. For the CDR3, the DNA is TGTGCCAGCAGCTTACAACCAGAAGAGACCCAGTACTTC. Its translation is CASSLQPEETQYF.

CDR3 sequence (DNA): TGTGCCTGGGCCGGGACTAGCGGGAGATTTTTGTCGGTAGATACGCAGTATTTT. Translation gives CAWAGTSGRFLSVDTQYF. The chain combines TRBV30 with TRBJ2-3, with 14 bases identical to TRBD2. CDR3 length: 18 residues. The V and J ends lost 5 bases and 5 bases, in that order; junction bases with no gene match: 15. In germline, CDR1 is GTSNPN, CDR2 SVGIG (reference sequence).

The chain links TRBV6-6 to TRBJ2-3; 8 bases match TRBD1. The CDR3 sequence is 15 residues long. The trim removed 5 bases at V and 4 bases at J, leaving 8 bases unmatched. In germline, CDR1 is MNHNY, CDR2 SVGAGI (reference sequence). CDR3 residues: CASSPGQGSADTQYF. The CDR3 region has the DNA TGTGCCAGCAGTCCCGGACAGGGAAGCGCAGATACGCAGTATTTT.

The chain has TRBV6-6 and TRBJ1-5; TRBD1 matches at 7 bases. There are 12 residues in the CDR3. V lost 9 bases to trimming and J lost 9 bases; unmatched junction nucleotides: 8. Germline V gene lookup returns CDR1 MNHNY and CDR2 SVGAGI (reference sequence). Here the CDR3 DNA reads TGTGCCAGTTTGGGACAGCCAGGGCCCCAGCATTTT. Translated, it gives CASLGQPGPQHF.

This clone was seen a few times. The genes are TRBV6-1 and TRBJ1-3; D may be TRBD1 (5 bases). The CDR3 has 14 amino acids. With 5 bases removed from V and 0 bases from J, the gap between germline ends came to 8 bases. CDR1 is MNHNS and CDR2 is SASEGT in the germline V gene. Written as DNA, the CDR3 is TGTGCCAGCAGTTCGGGGGTCTCTGGAAACACCATATATTTT. The encoded protein is CASSSGVSGNTIYF.

This clone was found once. The chain has TRBV11-2 and TRBJ2-1, with 7 bases aligning to TRBD1. The ends lost 4 bases at V and 9 bases at J; junction bases unmatched: 3. Germline values: CDR1 SGHAT, CDR2 FQNNGV. This CDR3 has 12 amino acids. In DNA form, the CDR3 reads TGTGCCAGCAGCTCCACAGGGGTTGAGCAGTTCTTC. The encoded protein is CASSSTGVEQFF.

This chain connects TRBV6-5 to TRBJ2-7; 12 nucleotides agree with TRBD2. The CDR3 totals 16 residues. V was pared by 2 bases and J by 2 bases, with 4 bases of the junction left unmatched. CDR1 and CDR2 (germline): MNHEY, SVGAGI. For the CDR3, the DNA is TGTGCCAGCAGTTACCGACTAGCGGGGGATGCCTACGAGCAGTACTTC. Its translation: CASSYRLAGDAYEQYF.

V gene TRBV4-1 combines with J gene TRBJ2-3; 13 nucleotides agree with TRBD2. From germline, CDR1 is MGHRA and CDR2 YSYEKL. Unmatched junction bases numbered 3, after V lost 3 bases and J lost 0 bases. The CDR3 is made up of 17 amino acids. The CDR3 sequence is CASSHGLAGESTDTQYF. Here the CDR3 DNA reads TGCGCCAGCAGCCACGGACTAGCGGGAGAGAGCACAGATACGCAGTATTTT.

The genes are TRBV6-5 and TRBJ1-2, with 9 bases matching TRBD1. V trimming: 6 bases; J trimming: 8 bases; junction bases outside the gene matches: 10. The CDR3 extends over 14 amino acids. In germline, CDR1 is MNHEY, CDR2 SVGAGI. The CDR3 spells CASRIQGAGDGYTF. CDR3 nucleotide sequence: TGTGCCAGCAGGATACAGGGGGCAGGGGACGGCTACACCTTC.

The gene calls are TRBV6-6 and TRBJ1-5; 8 nucleotides line up with TRBD1. The V segment lost 4 bases and the J segment 4 bases; nucleotides outside the gene matches: 6. Germline CDR1 reads MNHNY; CDR2 reads SVGAGI (reference sequence). This CDR3 has 15 amino acids. The CDR3 region has the DNA TGTGCCAGCAGTTCCGGACAGGGAGGAAATCAGCCCCAGCATTTT. Protein: CASSSGQGGNQPQHF.

The chain joins TRBV5-1 to TRBJ2-3; D might be TRBD1 (6 bases). Trimming left V 2 bases short and J 1 base short, with 14 bases between. This CDR3 spans 16 amino acids. Germline V gene sequence: CDR1 SGHRS, CDR2 YFSETQ. The CDR3 protein is CASSFQTGKGTDTQYF. The CDR3 DNA reads as TGCGCCAGCAGCTTCCAAACAGGGAAGGGCACAGATACGCAGTATTTT. Full variable domain (missing parts from reference TRBV5-1 and TRBJ2-3): KAGVTQTPRYLIKTRGQQVTLSCSPISGHRSVSWYQQTPGQGLQFLFEYFSETQRNKGNFPGRFSGRQFSNSRSEMNVSTLELGDSALYLCASSFQTGKGTDTQYFGPGTRLTVL.

This clone was recorded once. The chain recombines TRBV5-6 with TRBJ2-2; D remains ambiguous. Trimming pared 2 bases from V and 6 bases from J, leaving 11 bases between. The CDR3 is made up of 14 amino acids. In germline, CDR1 is SGHDT, CDR2 YYEEEE. The CDR3 DNA follows: TGTGCCAGCAGCTTCGAGGATGTGGCCGGGGAGCTGTTTTTT. Protein product: CASSFEDVAGELFF.

This sequence joins TRBV6-5 and TRBJ2-5; 8 bases agree with TRBD2. Germline trimming cut 5 bases from V and 7 bases from J; bases unmatched to any gene: 12. The V gene's germline CDR1 is MNHEY and CDR2 SVGAGI. There are 15 residues in the CDR3. In DNA, the CDR3 is TGTGCCAGCAGTGGGGAGCGGGAGTGGATATGGACCCAGTACTTC. This translates into CASSGEREWIWTQYF.

V is TRBV11-2 and J is TRBJ1-5; D not resolved. Trimming took 5 bases from V and 6 from J, leaving 8 bases between them. The CDR3 is made up of 12 amino acids. Germline CDR1 SGHAT, CDR2 FQNNGV. The CDR3 nucleotides read TGTGCCAGCAGCCGGGAGGGTCAGCCCCAGCATTTT. Residues: CASSREGQPQHF.

The chain joins TRBV2 to TRBJ2-2; D possibly corresponds to TRBD1 (5 bases). The germline V gene has CDR1 SNHLY and CDR2 FYNNEI. The CDR3 runs to 15 residues. V shed 6 bases and J shed 4 bases, with 15 bases lying between them. In nucleotides, the CDR3 is TGTGCCAGCAGCCGGGTAGGGGCGCCCACCGGGGAGCTGTTTTTT. This translates into CASSRVGAPTGELFF.

This chain connects TRBV2 to TRBJ1-1; a weak D match, TRBD1 (6 bases). The CDR3 loop spans 15 amino acids. Germline V gives CDR1 SNHLY, CDR2 FYNNEI. V shed 1 base and J shed 1 base, with 10 bases lying between them. CDR3 residues: CASSEVRQANTEAFF. The DNA for the CDR3 is TGTGCCAGCAGTGAAGTCAGACAGGCGAACACTGAAGCTTTCTTT.

V and J are TRBV14 and TRBJ2-3; TRBD2 aligns across 12 bases. CDR3 size: 15 residues. The ends lost 4 bases at V and 10 bases at J; junction bases unmatched: 9. Per germline, CDR1 SGHDN and CDR2 FVKESK. For the CDR3, the DNA is TGTGCCAGCAGCCTTCGGACTAGCGGGAATCGTCCGCAGTATTTT. Translating gives CASSLRTSGNRPQYF. The full variable domain, completed using reference TRBV14 and TRBJ2-3, is EAGVTQFPSHSVIEKGQTVTLRCDPISGHDNLYWYRRVMGKEIKFLLHFVKESKQDESGMPNNRFLAERTGGTYSTLKVQPAELEDSGVYFCASSLRTSGNRPQYFGPGTRLTVL.

The V gene is TRBV2, the J gene TRBJ1-5; 9 bases are shared with TRBD1. The CDR3 has 14 amino acids. J gave up 7 bases and V 5 bases, and 6 bases lay outside the gene matches. From germline, CDR1 is SNHLY and CDR2 FYNNEI. For the CDR3, the DNA is TGTGCCAGCAGTCCACAGGGGGCGGGGCAGCCCCAGCATTTT. Amino acid sequence: CASSPQGAGQPQHF.

Details on this clone: This likely comes from a read error, as the CDR3 has no conserved phenylalanine or tryptophan at its end. The chain combines TRBV6-1 with TRBJ1-4; D gene uncertain. V shed 2 bases and J shed 0 bases, with 10 bases lying between them. Per germline, CDR1 MNHNS and CDR2 SASEGT. The CDR3 contains 16 residues. CDR3 residues: CASSEISAPTNEKLFL. CDR3 coding DNA: TGTGCCAGCAGTGAAATCTCGGCGCCAACTAATGAAAAACTGTTTTTG.

As to this clone: One end of the junction is discordant with germline, which a read error may explain. The chain uses TRBV7-9 and TRBJ1-2; TRBD1 agrees at 8 bases. There are 12 residues in the CDR3. Germline CDR1 and CDR2: SEHNR and FQNEAQ (reference sequence). Here the CDR3 reads CSSGTGDYGYTF. For the CDR3, the DNA is TGTTCCAGCGGGACAGGCGACTATGGCTACACCTTC.

The chain uses TRBV6-5 and TRBJ2-5, with D unresolved. The V and J ends lost 5 bases and 5 bases respectively, with 15 bases between them. The CDR3 contains 14 residues. In germline, CDR1 is MNHEY, CDR2 SVGAGI. The CDR3 DNA reads TGTGCCAGCAGTGTTCAAGCAGGTGCTGAGACCCAGTACTTC. Residues: CASSVQAGAETQYF.

The gene calls are TRBV29-1 and TRBJ2-1, with D possibly TRBD2 on 6 matching bases. The CDR3 contains 17 residues. V was cut by 6 bases and J by 8 bases, with 29 bases left in between. The germline V gene encodes CDR1 SQVTM and CDR2 ANQGSEA. CDR3: CSVRSYGSGYLDYEQFF. CDR3 bases: TGCAGCGTCCGATCGTACGGGAGCGGGTACTTAGATTATGAGCAGTTCTTC.

This rearrangement joins TRBV2 to TRBJ1-2, with unresolved D. V lost 6 bases to trimming and J lost 2 bases, with 13 bases between them. The CDR3 totals 14 residues. The germline V gene has CDR1 SNHLY and CDR2 FYNNEI. For the CDR3, the DNA is TGTGCCAGCAGGGACGGCAGACTAAACTATGGCTACACCTTC. It specifies CASRDGRLNYGYTF.

V is TRBV9 and J is TRBJ1-2, with TRBD1 matching over 7 bases. The trim removed 3 bases at V and 9 bases at J, leaving 14 bases unmatched. This CDR3 is built from 15 residues. Germline CDR1 SGDLS, CDR2 YYNGEE. CDR3: CASSASGGKLSSYTF. The DNA for the CDR3 is TGTGCCAGCAGCGCTTCAGGGGGGAAGTTGTCAAGCTACACCTTC.

The chain uses TRBV5-4 and TRBJ2-3; 7 bases are a match to TRBD2. CDR3 size: 16 residues. Germline assignment: CDR1 SGHNT and CDR2 YYREEE (reference sequence). J was trimmed by 3 bases and V by 4 bases; bases with no gene match: 11. The CDR3 bases are TGTGCCAGCAGCCCCCTAGCTGGGGGGGGGACAGATACGCAGTATTTT. Its protein product is CASSPLAGGGTDTQYF. The full variable domain, in which reference TRBV5-4 and TRBJ2-3 provide the parts outside the CDR3, is ETGVTQSPTHLIKTRGQQVTLRCSSQSGHNTVSWYQQALGQGPQFIFQYYREEENGRGNFPPRFSGLQFPNYSSELNVNALELDDSALYLCASSPLAGGGTDTQYFGPGTRLTVL.

The chain links TRBV5-4 to TRBJ1-2; 10 nucleotides match TRBD1. After removal of 3 bases from V and 3 bases from J, the junction contained 5 bases not matched to a gene. From germline, CDR1 is SGHNT and CDR2 YYREEE (reference sequence). The CDR3 runs to 15 residues. Here the CDR3 DNA reads TGTGCCAGCAGCTCGGACAGGGGGATTGACTATGGCTACACCTTC. This encodes CASSSDRGIDYGYTF.

The rearrangement joins TRBV7-3 to TRBJ2-2, with D perhaps matching TRBD1 (5 bases). V was pared by 1 base and J by 7 bases, with 10 bases between. This CDR3 region has 14 residues. Germline CDR1 reads SGHTA; CDR2 reads FQGTGA. CDR3 coding DNA: TGTGCCAGCAGCTTAAAAGGGGCGAGCGGGGAGCTGTTTTTT. Its protein is CASSLKGASGELFF.

The chain is built from TRBV5-6 and TRBJ1-2; no reliable D call. Germline V gene data show CDR1 as SGHDT and CDR2 as YYEEEE. V shed 4 bases and J shed 4 bases, with 14 bases lying between them. This CDR3 is built from 14 residues. The CDR3 DNA sequence: TGTGCCAGCAGCCCGGGAGGCAGTATCTATGGCTACACCTTC. As protein: CASSPGGSIYGYTF.

The chain has TRBV5-5 and TRBJ2-4; 7 positions match TRBD1. V lost 0 bases, J lost 8 bases, and 8 bases stayed unmatched. This CDR3 has 15 residues. Germline V gene data show CDR1 as SGHKS and CDR2 as YYEKEE (reference sequence). The CDR3 DNA sequence: TGTGCCAGCAGCTTGGGTGTAGGGGGCTGGGACATTCAGTACTTC. Its protein is CASSLGVGGWDIQYF.